In its sample, the clone carrying this T cell receptor (beta chain) was seen a few times. Antigen unknown. PCR involved 60 Vbeta and 13 Jbeta primers. Assay: immunoSEQ multiplex PCR; the TCRdb copy retains only in-frame clones and omits some. The sample holds 150,000 to 200,000 clones, almost 80% seen once. The data originate from a study of cytomegalovirus exposure and HLA in healthy donors. At the level of the study: Researchers found that approximately 77% of 300 to 450 genotyped donors fell within the Caucasian-associated ancestry cluster. General study points: The classifier was said to identify cytomegalovirus status with high specificity and sensitivity. Available immune exposure information covered CMV serostatus only. Accurate prediction of HLA-A and HLA-B alleles (for most subjects) was reportedly achieved from TCR beta sequences.

Trimming took off 1 base at V and 2 bases at J, with 6 bases between the two ends. The CDR3 covers 13 residues. Per the germline V gene, CDR1 is LGHNA and CDR2 is YNFKEQ. V usage is TRBV4-2 and J usage is TRBJ2-7; a possible D gene is TRBD2 (6 bases). This TCR derives from a man between 25 and 39 years old in good health and CMV-seronegative. Sequencing used PBMCs. The CDR3 nucleotides read TGTGCCAGCAGCCAAGGACTAGCCTACGAGCAGTACTTC. Its protein is CASSQGLAYEQYF.